This T cell receptor (beta chain) was captured by sequencing in a study of blood T cell repertoires in COVID-19. Looking at the study overall: Samples of COVID-19 (acute and convalescent) were obtained from the United States, Italy and Spain. From T cells, B-cell-depleted T cells, or PBMCs came the material, which was cDNA or gDNA.

Methods used by the authors: Amplification from reference gene primers served as the basis for estimated nucleated cell counts. Sequencing was performed with immunoSEQ multiplex PCR; in TCRdb, only in-frame clones are kept and a portion is missing. The V and J calls and clone size come from that table; D and trimming were worked out from the DNA. The repertoire consists of approximately 100,000 clones, with 69% occurring once and the leading ten covering about 6.5%. The CDR3 has 16 residues. V dropped 3 bases and J dropped 4; count of bases not matched to a gene: 2. Germline V gene data show CDR1 as LGHNA and CDR2 as YSLEER.

The clonotype comes from an elderly man with acute or convalescent COVID-19. The V and J genes are TRBV4-3 and TRBJ2-6; 11 bases map to TRBD1. The sample consisted of peripheral blood. The CDR3 region is CASSQDRGPGANVLTF. The CDR3 DNA is TGCGCCAGCAGCCAGGACAGGGGGCCGGGGGCCAACGTCCTGACTTTC.